This T cell receptor beta chain came from a study of blood T cells in healthy people across ages (dated by TCRdb to the mid-2010s). Study-wide context: In model experiments, template switching captured about one uniquely barcoded TCR beta cDNA molecule for every two T cells. The study measured age-related changes in TCR beta repertoire diversity using deep sequencing normalized with unique cDNA molecular identifiers. The donors were divided into four age groups: young (average around 16 years), middle-aged (around 41), aged (approximately 62) and long-lived (about 80). For two donors (one aged 18 to 29 and one aged 80 or older), the study analyzed two additional independent replicas of 1 million unique cDNA reads from the same blood draw.

Beyond this particular receptor, the publication reports: Because profiling used bulk unsorted PBMCs, naive and antigen-experienced compartments could not be compared conclusively. Estimates of total diversity from one million sequenced T cells were regarded as lower bounds and underestimates. Because donor CMV infection status was unknown, age-related changes in expanded clonotypes were potentially confounded. Observed TCR beta diversity per million T cells fell roughly linearly with age, and a significant reduction was already apparent by age roughly 40. There was a strong correlation between observed TCR beta diversity and the percentage of naive T cells measured by flow cytometry. Compared with the aged group, more naive CD4+ T cells, fewer expanded clones and increased TCR diversity were shown by the long-lived group, suggesting age selection.

Ten or more counts support this clonotype. Its antigen target is currently unknown. No base qualities exist here, and no much larger clone lies one base off it. Donors were 30 to 45 systemically healthy Caucasian individuals from Russia aged 6 to 90 years. About 9.6 milliliters of peripheral blood were collected from each donor into EDTA-treated Vacutainer tubes. Ficoll-Paque density-gradient centrifugation was used to isolate PBMCs, with at least 7 million obtained per sample. Trizol reagent was used to extract total RNA from the PBMCs, yielding at least 6 micrograms per sample. Naive CD45RAhigh/CD27high T cell percentages were measured by flow cytometry on a PBMC aliquot from every donor. The library was obtained by 5' RACE. Sequenced on an Illumina HiSeq 2500. A second 7 to 11 cycle PCR used a sample-barcoded 5' primer and a J-beta primer mix. A unique molecular identifier was introduced onto each TCR beta cDNA molecule by a template-switch 5' adaptor carrying 12 random nucleotides. Each sample yielded at least 3 million CDR3-containing paired-end reads. All of the RNA was converted into first-strand cDNA using the Mint cDNA synthesis kit, with a TRBC-specific oligonucleotide serving as the primer. After uracil-DNA glycosylase treatment, a first 18-cycle PCR used universal primers M1SS and BC2_uni_R on all cDNA. On the study's bioinformatics: Normalization of each sample was performed by random selection of 1 million high-quality reads, each carrying a distinct molecular identifier. Reads sharing molecular identifiers were discarded rather than binned into consensus sequences. MiTCR, run with a Q25 quality threshold and the strictest error-elimination algorithm, handled CDR3 identification, clonotype clustering and error correction. A nonparametric unseen species model with Euler transformation was used to estimate lower-bound total TCR beta diversity. TCRdb trimmed the raw reads at Q25, called clones with MiXCR and kept productive beta chains. One record per CDR3 amino acid sequence lists the most common genes and DNA. It is TCRdb's table, rather than the study itself, that gives the V and J calls and clone size. The sample includes 750,000 to 950,000 distinct CDR3 sequences, with around 29% observed a single time. Roughly a tenth of the sample goes to the ten largest clones.

Compared with germline, V lacks 2 bases and J lacks 7 bases; bases without a gene match: 3. Reading the germline V gene gives CDR1 SGHRS and CDR2 YFSETQ. The CDR3 runs 13 residues from the cysteine to the phenylalanine. Just the 39-base CDR3 DNA is kept, in frame starting at base 1. This same sample was also part of a study on T cells of mothers and their children. That second publication adds: Nine systemically healthy Caucasian individuals, comprising three mothers and their six children, were included as donors. cDNA synthesis used all of the extracted RNA, with 1.5 ug of RNA in each 15 ul reaction. In the second PCR, the M1S primer introduced both the sample barcodes and 2-4 random nucleotides. Each mother yielded over 9 million TCR beta CDR3 reads and each child 2.5 million to 3 million reads. TCR recombination output is similarly shaped by thymic selection in related and unrelated pairs, with a minor effect exerted by inherited differences. Normalized repertoire overlap was always slightly but never significantly higher in related than unrelated mother-child pairs. Persistent microchimeric T cell clones were not detected, at a sensitivity of approximately 98 clones per million clonotypes. Deep NGS was used in the study to compare the TCR beta repertoires of mothers and children and to look for features that separate related mother-child pairs from unrelated individuals. Mothers averaged about 37 +/- 4 years of age and children averaged about 10 +/- 4 years. After adapters were ligated using NEBNext reagents, the libraries underwent 100+100 nt paired-end sequencing on an Illumina HiSeq 2000. To prevent cross-contamination, the mother and child libraries were prepared one month apart and sequenced in separate runs. Between 500,000 and 2,000,000 distinct TCR beta clonotypes were identified per donor. Naive TCR beta clonotypes were estimated from low-frequency clonotypes matched to each donor's FACS-determined naive share, without sorting.

Specimen: blood. The sequence was collected from a woman aged 40 to 49 in good health. Recombination joined TRBV5-1 with TRBJ2-1, with 7 central nucleotides matching TRBD1. The DNA is TGCGCCAGCAGCTTATCAGGGGGAAATGAGCAGTTCTTC. This gives the protein CASSLSGGNEQFF.